What follows are 2 T cell receptor beta chains derived from one specimen sequenced in a study of tumor and adjacent non-tumor tissue in lung cancer. No cell sorting was done before RNA was extracted from the tissue. More than 3 cm separated this lung sample from the edge of the tumor. TCRbeta libraries were built with three rounds of nested PCR, modified from ARM-PCR. Each CDR3 protein is one row after TCRdb ran MiXCR on the multiplex PCR reads. This sample carries 70,000 to 90,000 distinct CDR3 sequences, around 70% of them seen once, and the ten largest clones take roughly 26%. What was sequenced was distant non-tumor lung tissue. These TCRs come from a woman aged 45-59 years with non-small cell lung cancer.

A few counts support this clonotype. A read error may explain this, as a much larger clone is one base away. The chain carries TRBV29-1 and TRBJ2-3, with D perhaps matching TRBD1 (5 bases). Germline V CDR1 and CDR2: SQVTM, ANQGSEA. The CDR3 runs to 12 residues. The CDR3 nucleotides read TGCAGCGTTGTACGGCTGACAGATACGCGGTATTTT. Its translation is CSVVRLTDTRYF.

A note on this clonotype: Just one base apart from a much larger clone, this may be a read error. This rearrangement joins TRBV10-3 to TRBJ2-7; D is unresolved. In germline, CDR1 is ENHRY, CDR2 SYGVKD. Deletions cut 3 bases from V and 8 bases from J, with 11 bases between. The CDR3 totals 12 residues. The DNA for the CDR3 is TGTGCCATCAGTGAAGAGGAATACAAGCAGTACTTC. Residues: CAISEEEYKQYF.